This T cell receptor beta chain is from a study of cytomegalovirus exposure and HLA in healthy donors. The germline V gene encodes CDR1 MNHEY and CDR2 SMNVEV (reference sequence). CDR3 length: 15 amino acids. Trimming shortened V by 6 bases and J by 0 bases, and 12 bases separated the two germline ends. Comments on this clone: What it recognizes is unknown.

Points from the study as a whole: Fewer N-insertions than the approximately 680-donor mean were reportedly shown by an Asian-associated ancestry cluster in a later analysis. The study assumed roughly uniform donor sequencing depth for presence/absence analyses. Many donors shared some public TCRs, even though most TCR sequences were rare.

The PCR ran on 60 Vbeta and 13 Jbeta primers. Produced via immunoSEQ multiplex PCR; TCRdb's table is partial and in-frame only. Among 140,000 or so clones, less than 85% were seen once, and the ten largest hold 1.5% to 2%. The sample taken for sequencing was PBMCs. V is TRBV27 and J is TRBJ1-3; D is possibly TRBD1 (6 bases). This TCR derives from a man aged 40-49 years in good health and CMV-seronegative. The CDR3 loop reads CASRPTGTSGNTIYF. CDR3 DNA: TGTGCCAGCAGGCCGACAGGAACCTCTGGAAACACCATATATTTT.